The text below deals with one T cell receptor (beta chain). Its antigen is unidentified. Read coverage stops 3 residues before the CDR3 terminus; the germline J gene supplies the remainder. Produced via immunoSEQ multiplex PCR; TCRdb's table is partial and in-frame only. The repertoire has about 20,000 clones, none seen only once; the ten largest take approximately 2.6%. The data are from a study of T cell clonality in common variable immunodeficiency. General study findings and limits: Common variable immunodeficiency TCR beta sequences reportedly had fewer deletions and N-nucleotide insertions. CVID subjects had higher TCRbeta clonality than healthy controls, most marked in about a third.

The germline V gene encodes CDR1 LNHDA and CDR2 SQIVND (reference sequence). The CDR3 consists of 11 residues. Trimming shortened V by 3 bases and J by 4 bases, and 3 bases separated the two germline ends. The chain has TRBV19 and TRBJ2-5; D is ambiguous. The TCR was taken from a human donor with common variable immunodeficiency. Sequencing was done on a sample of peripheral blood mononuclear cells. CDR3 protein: CASSISETQYF. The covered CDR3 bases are TGTGCCAGTAGTATCTCAGAGACC.